Described below is a single T cell receptor (beta chain) sequence and its context. Assay: immunoSEQ multiplex PCR; the TCRdb copy retains only in-frame clones and omits some. The repertoire has 350,000 to 400,000 clones, more than 75% of them found once; the top ten carry around 1.2%. Trimming cost V 8 bases and J 0 bases; bases outside gene matches: 2. The length of the CDR3 is 14 residues. Germline CDR1 reads LNHDA; CDR2 reads SQIVND (reference sequence). The data are from a study of blood T cell repertoires in COVID-19. As for the study in general: The analysed material was cDNA or gDNA that came from T cells, B-cell-depleted T cells, or PBMCs.

The age range of participants was roughly 18 to 90 years, with residence in about 25 US areas. Two negative PCRs, clearance, or symptom resolution characterized the recovered Cohort 3 donors. The origin of this receptor is a young woman who had recovered from COVID-19. Specimen: PBMCs or T cells enriched from blood (not recorded which). The chain combines TRBV19 with TRBJ2-1; 9 nucleotides line up with TRBD1. CDR3 coding DNA: TGTGCCAGTGGGACAGGGTTCTCCTACAATGAGCAGTTCTTC. It translates to CASGTGFSYNEQFF. The full variable domain, completed using reference TRBV19 and TRBJ2-1, is DGGITQSPKYLFRKEGQNVTLSCEQNLNHDAMYWYRQDPGQGLRLIYYSQIVNDFQKGDIAEGYSVSREKKESFPLTVTSAQKNPTAFYLCASGTGFSYNEQFFGPGTRLTVL.